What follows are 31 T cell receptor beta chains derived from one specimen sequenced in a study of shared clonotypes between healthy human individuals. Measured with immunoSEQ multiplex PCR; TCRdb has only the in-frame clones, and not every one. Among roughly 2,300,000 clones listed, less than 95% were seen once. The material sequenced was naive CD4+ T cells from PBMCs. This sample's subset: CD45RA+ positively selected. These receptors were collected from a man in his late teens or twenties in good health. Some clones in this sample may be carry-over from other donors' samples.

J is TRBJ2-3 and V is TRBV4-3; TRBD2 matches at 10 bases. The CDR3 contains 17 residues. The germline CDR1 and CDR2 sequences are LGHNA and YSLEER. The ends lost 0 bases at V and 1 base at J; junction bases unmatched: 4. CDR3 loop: CASSQEASGSGTDTQYF. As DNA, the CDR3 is TGCGCCAGCAGCCAAGAGGCTAGCGGGAGTGGCACAGATACGCAGTATTTT.

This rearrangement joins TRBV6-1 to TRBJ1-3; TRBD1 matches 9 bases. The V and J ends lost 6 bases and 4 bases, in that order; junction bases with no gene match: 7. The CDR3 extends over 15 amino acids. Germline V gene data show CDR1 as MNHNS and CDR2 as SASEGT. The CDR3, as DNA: TGTGCCAGCAGCACCGGGACAGGGAACGGAAACACCATATATTTT. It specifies CASSTGTGNGNTIYF.

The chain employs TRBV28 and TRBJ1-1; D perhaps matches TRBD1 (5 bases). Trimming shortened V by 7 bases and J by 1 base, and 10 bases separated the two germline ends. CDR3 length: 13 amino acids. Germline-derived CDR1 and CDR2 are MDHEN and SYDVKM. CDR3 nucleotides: TGTGCCAGCAAATCCGGGGGGAACACTGAAGCTTTCTTT. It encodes CASKSGGNTEAFF.

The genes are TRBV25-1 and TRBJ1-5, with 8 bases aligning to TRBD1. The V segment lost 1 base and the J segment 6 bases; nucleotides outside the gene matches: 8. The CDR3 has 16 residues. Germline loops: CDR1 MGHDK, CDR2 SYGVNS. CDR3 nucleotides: TGTGCCAGCAGTGAATCCGGGACAGGAGAGTTTCAGCCCCAGCATTTT. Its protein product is CASSESGTGEFQPQHF.

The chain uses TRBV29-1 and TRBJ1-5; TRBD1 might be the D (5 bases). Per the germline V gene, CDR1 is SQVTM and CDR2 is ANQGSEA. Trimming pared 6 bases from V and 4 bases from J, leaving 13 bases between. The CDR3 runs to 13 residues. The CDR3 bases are TGCAGCGTGGCTAGGGGCGCGAATCAGCCCCAGCATTTT. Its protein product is CSVARGANQPQHF.

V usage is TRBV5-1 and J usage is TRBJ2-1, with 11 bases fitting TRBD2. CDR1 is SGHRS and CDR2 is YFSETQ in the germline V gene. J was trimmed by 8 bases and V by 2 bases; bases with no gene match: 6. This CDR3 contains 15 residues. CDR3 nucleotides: TGCGCCAGCAGCTTCCGACTAGCGGGACCCTATGAGCAGTTCTTC. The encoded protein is CASSFRLAGPYEQFF.

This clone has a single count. CDR3 sequence (DNA): TGTGCCAGCAGCCCTCCTAGCGGGGCTACACCTAACAATGAGCAGTTCTTC. Protein: CASSPPSGATPNNEQFF. This chain uses TRBV5-4 with TRBJ2-1; 9 bases agree with TRBD2. V gave up 4 bases and J gave up 5 bases; unmatched junction bases: 13. The length of the CDR3 is 17 residues. Germline V gives CDR1 SGHNT, CDR2 YYREEE (reference sequence). Drawing the rest from reference TRBV5-4 and TRBJ2-1, the complete variable domain is ETGVTQSPTHLIKTRGQQVTLRCSSQSGHNTVSWYQQALGQGPQFIFQYYREEENGRGNFPPRFSGLQFPNYSSELNVNALELDDSALYLCASSPPSGATPNNEQFFGPGTRLTVL.

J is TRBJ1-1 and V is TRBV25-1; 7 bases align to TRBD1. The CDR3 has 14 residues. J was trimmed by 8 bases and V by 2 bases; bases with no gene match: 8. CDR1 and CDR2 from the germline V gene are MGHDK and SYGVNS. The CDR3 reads CASSEEGGRVEAFF. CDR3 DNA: TGTGCCAGCAGTGAAGAAGGGGGCCGGGTAGAAGCTTTCTTT.

For the CDR3, the DNA is TGCGCCAGCAGCCACCGCTCGGGACCGACCTCCGGGGCCGGGGAGCTGTTTTTT. Residues: CASSHRSGPTSGAGELFF. This rearrangement joins TRBV4-1 to TRBJ2-2; D tentatively fits TRBD1 or TRBD2 (5 bases each). The CDR3 runs to 18 residues. V was cut by 3 bases and J by 6 bases, with 23 bases left in between. Germline assignment: CDR1 MGHRA and CDR2 YSYEKL.

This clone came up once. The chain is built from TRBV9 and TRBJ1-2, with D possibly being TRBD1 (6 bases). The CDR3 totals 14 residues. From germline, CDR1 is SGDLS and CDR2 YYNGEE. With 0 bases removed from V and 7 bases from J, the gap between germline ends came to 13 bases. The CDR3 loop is CASSVEIRGSGYTF. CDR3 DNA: TGTGCCAGCAGCGTAGAAATCAGGGGTTCTGGCTACACCTTC. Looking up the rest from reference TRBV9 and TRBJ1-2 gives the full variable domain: DSGVTQTPKHLITATGQRVTLRCSPRSGDLSVYWYQQSLDQGLQFLIQYYNGEERAKGNILERFSAQQFPDLHSELNLSSLELGDSALYFCASSVEIRGSGYTFGSGTRLTVV.

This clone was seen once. Here the CDR3 reads CASSQDPRGYTGELFF. For the CDR3, the DNA is TGCGCCAGCAGCCAAGATCCCAGGGGATACACCGGGGAGCTGTTTTTT. The gene calls are TRBV4-3 and TRBJ2-2; tentatively, D is TRBD1 (6 bases). Trimming removed 0 bases from V and 3 bases from J, with 11 bases in between. Germline V gene lookup returns CDR1 LGHNA and CDR2 YSLEER. The CDR3 covers 16 residues.

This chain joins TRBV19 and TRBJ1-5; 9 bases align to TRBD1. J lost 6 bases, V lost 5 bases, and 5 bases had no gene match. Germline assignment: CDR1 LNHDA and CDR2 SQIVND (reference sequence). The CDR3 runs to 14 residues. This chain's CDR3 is CASSRDRVTQPQHF. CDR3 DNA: TGTGCCAGTAGTCGGGACAGGGTGACTCAGCCCCAGCATTTT.

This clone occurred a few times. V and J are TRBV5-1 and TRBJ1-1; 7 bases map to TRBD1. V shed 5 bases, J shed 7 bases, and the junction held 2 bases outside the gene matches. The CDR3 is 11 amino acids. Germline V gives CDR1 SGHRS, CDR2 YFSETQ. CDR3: CASRGDSEAFF. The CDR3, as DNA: TGCGCCAGCAGGGGGGACAGTGAAGCTTTCTTT.

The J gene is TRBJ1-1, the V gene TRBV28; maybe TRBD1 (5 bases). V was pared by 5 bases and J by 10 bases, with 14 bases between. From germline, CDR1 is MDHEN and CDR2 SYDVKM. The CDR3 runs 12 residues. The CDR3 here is CASSLRQLGAFF. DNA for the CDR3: TGTGCCAGCAGTCTCCGACAGCTCGGAGCTTTCTTT.

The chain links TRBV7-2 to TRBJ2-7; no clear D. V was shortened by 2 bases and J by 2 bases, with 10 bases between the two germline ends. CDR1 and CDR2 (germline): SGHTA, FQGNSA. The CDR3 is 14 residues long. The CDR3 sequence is CASSLRITAYEQYF. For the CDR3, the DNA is TGTGCCAGCAGCTTAAGAATCACAGCCTACGAGCAGTACTTC.

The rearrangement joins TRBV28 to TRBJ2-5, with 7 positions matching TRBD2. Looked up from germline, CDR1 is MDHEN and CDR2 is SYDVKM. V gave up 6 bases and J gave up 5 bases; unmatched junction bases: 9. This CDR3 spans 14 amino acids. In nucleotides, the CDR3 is TGTGCCAGCAGGAGACGGGAGGTATGGGAGACCCAGTACTTC. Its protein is CASRRREVWETQYF.

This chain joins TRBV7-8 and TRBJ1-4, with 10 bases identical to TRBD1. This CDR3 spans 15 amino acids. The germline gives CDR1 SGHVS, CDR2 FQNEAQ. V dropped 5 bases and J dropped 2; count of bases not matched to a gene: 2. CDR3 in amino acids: CASSPGQGTNEKLFF. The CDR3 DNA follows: TGTGCCAGCAGCCCGGGACAGGGGACTAATGAAAAACTGTTTTTT.

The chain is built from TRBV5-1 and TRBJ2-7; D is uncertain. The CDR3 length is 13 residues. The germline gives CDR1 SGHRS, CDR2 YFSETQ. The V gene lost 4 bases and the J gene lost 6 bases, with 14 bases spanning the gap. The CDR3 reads CASSVRALGEQYF. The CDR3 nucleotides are TGCGCCAGCAGCGTACGAGCGCTGGGCGAGCAGTACTTC.

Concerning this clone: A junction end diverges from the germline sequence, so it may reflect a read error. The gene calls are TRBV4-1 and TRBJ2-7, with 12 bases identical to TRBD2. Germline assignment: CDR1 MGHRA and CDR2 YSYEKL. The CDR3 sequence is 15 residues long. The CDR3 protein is CASSQRTSGTYERYF. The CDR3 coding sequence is TGCGCCAGCAGCCAAAGGACTAGCGGGACTTACGAGCGGTACTTC.

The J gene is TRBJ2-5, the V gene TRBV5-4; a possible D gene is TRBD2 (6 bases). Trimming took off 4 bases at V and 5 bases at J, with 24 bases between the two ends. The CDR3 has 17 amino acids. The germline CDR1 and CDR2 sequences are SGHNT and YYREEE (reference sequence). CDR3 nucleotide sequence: TGTGCCAGCAGCGTAGTGGGCAGAAGGGTTGGGGGGGAGACCCAGTACTTC. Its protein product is CASSVVGRRVGGETQYF.

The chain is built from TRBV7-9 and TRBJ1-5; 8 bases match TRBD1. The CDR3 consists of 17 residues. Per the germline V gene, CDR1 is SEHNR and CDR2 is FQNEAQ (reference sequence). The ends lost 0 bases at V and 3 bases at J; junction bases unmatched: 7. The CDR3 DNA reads TGTGCCAGCAGCTTAGCCGAGACAGGGGTATACAATCAGCCCCAGCATTTT. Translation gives CASSLAETGVYNQPQHF. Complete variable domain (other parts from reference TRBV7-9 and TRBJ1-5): DTGVSQNPRHKITKRGQNVTFRCDPISEHNRLYWYRQTLGQGPEFLTYFQNEAQLEKSRLLSDRFSAERPKGSFSTLEIQRTEQGDSAMYLCASSLAETGVYNQPQHFGDGTRLSIL.

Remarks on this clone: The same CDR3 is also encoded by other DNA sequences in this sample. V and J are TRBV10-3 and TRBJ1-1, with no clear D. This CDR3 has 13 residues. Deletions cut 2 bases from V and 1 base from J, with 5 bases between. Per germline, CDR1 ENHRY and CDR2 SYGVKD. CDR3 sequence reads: CAISEGRNTEAFF. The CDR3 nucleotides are TGTGCCATCAGTGAGGGGAGGAACACTGAAGCTTTCTTT.

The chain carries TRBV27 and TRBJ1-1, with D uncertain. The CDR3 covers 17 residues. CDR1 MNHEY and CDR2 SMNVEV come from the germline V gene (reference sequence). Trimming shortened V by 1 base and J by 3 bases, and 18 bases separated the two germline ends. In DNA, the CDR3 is TGTGCCAGCAGTTTATTTTCATTGGGAAGCCCCTACACTGAAGCTTTCTTT. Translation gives CASSLFSLGSPYTEAFF.

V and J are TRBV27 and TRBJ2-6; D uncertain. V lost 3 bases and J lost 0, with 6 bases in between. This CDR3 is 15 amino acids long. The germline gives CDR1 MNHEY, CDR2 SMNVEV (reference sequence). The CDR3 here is CASSFSYSGANVLTF. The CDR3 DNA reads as TGTGCCAGCAGTTTTAGCTACTCTGGGGCCAACGTCCTGACTTTC.

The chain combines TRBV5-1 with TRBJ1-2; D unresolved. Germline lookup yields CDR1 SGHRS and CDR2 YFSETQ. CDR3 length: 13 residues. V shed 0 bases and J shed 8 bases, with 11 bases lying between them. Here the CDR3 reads CASSLVAGHGYTF. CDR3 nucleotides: TGCGCCAGCAGCTTGGTGGCAGGTCACGGCTACACCTTC. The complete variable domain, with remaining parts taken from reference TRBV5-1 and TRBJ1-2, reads KAGVTQTPRYLIKTRGQQVTLSCSPISGHRSVSWYQQTPGQGLQFLFEYFSETQRNKGNFPGRFSGRQFSNSRSEMNVSTLELGDSALYLCASSLVAGHGYTFGSGTRLTVV.

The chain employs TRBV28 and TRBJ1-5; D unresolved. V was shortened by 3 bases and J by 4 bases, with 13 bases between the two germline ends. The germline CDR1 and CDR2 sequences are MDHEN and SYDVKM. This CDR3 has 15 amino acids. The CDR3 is CASSLVRALNQPQHF. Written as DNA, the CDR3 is TGTGCCAGCAGTTTGGTCAGAGCTCTTAATCAGCCCCAGCATTTT.

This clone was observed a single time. CDR3 nucleotides: TGTGCCAGCAGCTTGGCAGGGTTAGCGGGAGGCGCGGACACCGGGGAGCTGTTTTTT. This encodes CASSLAGLAGGADTGELFF. The chain joins TRBV5-4 to TRBJ2-2, with TRBD2 identical over 10 bases. Germline loops: CDR1 SGHNT, CDR2 YYREEE (reference sequence). V dropped 0 bases and J dropped 3; count of bases not matched to a gene: 11. The CDR3 loop spans 19 amino acids.

The CDR3 bases are TGTGCCAGTAGTATCAGGGGGCAGGGGGAACAGCCCCAGCATTTT. It specifies CASSIRGQGEQPQHF. The chain employs TRBV19 and TRBJ1-5; TRBD1 matches 8 bases. J was trimmed by 7 bases and V by 3 bases; bases with no gene match: 8. Per the germline V gene, CDR1 is LNHDA and CDR2 is SQIVND (reference sequence). The CDR3 consists of 15 residues. Full variable domain (rest looked up from reference TRBV19 and TRBJ1-5): DGGITQSPKYLFRKEGQNVTLSCEQNLNHDAMYWYRQDPGQGLRLIYYSQIVNDFQKGDIAEGYSVSREKKESFPLTVTSAQKNPTAFYLCASSIRGQGEQPQHFGDGTRLSIL.

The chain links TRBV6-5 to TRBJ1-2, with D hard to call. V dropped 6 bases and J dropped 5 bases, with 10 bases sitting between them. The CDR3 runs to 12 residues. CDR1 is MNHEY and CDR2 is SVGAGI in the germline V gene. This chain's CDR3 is CASREFGYGYTF. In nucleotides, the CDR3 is TGTGCCAGCAGGGAATTTGGTTATGGCTACACCTTC.

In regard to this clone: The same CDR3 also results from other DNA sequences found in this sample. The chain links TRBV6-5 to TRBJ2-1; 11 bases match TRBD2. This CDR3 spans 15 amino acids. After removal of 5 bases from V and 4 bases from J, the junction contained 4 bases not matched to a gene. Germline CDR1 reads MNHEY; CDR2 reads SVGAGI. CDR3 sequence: CASSRRLAGYNEQFF. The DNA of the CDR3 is TGTGCCAGCAGTCGGAGACTAGCGGGGTACAATGAGCAGTTCTTC.

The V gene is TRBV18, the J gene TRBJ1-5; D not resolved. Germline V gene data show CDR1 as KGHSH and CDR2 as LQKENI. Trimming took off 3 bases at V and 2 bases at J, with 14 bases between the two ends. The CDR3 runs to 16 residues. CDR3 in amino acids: CASSPVDVRGNQPQHF. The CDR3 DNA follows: TGTGCCAGCTCACCGGTAGACGTTCGAGGCAATCAGCCCCAGCATTTT.